This is a list of T cell receptor beta chains from one sample in a study of neurological immune-mediated disorders. TCRdb ran MiXCR on the 5' RACE reads and lists one entry per CDR3 protein. The profile shows more than 20,000 distinct CDR3 sequences, about 16% of them singletons. Material for sequencing was PBMCs. All receptors come from a female donor with HTLV-1-associated myelopathy (HAM/TSP). CDR3s include the opening cysteine and the closing phenylalanine or tryptophan. The D gene is left open where the match is weak. Size is stated for part of the rows, as once, few or many counts, or as a class when the clone is expanded.

>TRBV20-1|TRBD2|medium-sized|TRBJ2-3
CSAQLAGATDTQYF
TGCAGTGCTCAACTAGCGGGAGCCACAGATACGCAGTATTTT
>TRBV20-1|TRBD2|many|TRBJ2-5
CSARVMASGAQETQYF
TGCAGTGCTAGAGTAATGGCTAGCGGGGCCCAAGAGACCCAGTACTTC
>TRBV24-1|-|many|TRBJ1-3
CATSAGQISGNTIYF
TGTGCCACCAGTGCGGGACAAATCTCTGGAAACACCATATATTTT
>TRBV6-6|-|many|TRBJ1-5
CASSTGGTQPQHF
TGTGCCAGCAGTACCGGGGGTACTCAGCCCCAGCATTTT
>TRBV14|-|many|TRBJ2-5
CASSQDDSTPYQETQYF
TGTGCCAGCAGCCAAGACGACAGTACCCCGTACCAAGAGACCCAGTACTTC
>TRBV5-1|TRBD1|medium-sized|TRBJ2-7
CASSWTGDPYEQYF
TGCGCCAGCAGCTGGACAGGGGATCCCTACGAGCAGTACTTC
>TRBV20-1|TRBD2|many|TRBJ2-7
CSARDLSSGGYEQYF
TGCAGTGCTAGAGATCTCTCTAGCGGGGGTTACGAGCAGTACTTC
>TRBV4-1|-|medium-sized|TRBJ2-7
CASSQASGGDEQYF
TGCGCCAGCAGCCAAGCCTCAGGTGGGGACGAGCAGTACTTC
>TRBV11-2|TRBD2|-|TRBJ2-7
CVSSLVIPGGPNEQYF
TGTGTCAGCAGCTTAGTAATCCCGGGGGGGCCGAACGAGCAGTACTTC
>TRBV6-2/TRBV6-3|TRBD2|many|TRBJ2-3
CASSAGTTSTDTQYF
TGTGCCAGCAGTGCCGGGACTACTAGCACAGATACGCAGTATTTT
>TRBV6-5|-|-|TRBJ1-2
CASSGPNDGYTF
TGTGCCAGCAGCGGACCTAATGATGGCTACACCTTC
>TRBV14|-|many|TRBJ2-1
CASSQDPISYNEQFF
TGTGCCAGCAGCCAAGATCCGATCTCCTACAATGAGCAGTTCTTC
>TRBV18|-|medium-sized|TRBJ1-6
CASSPGGSNNSPLHF
TGTGCCAGCTCACCGGGGGGGTCGAATAATTCACCCCTCCACTTT
>TRBV29-1|-|medium-sized|TRBJ1-1
CSVEDLPGRAHTEAFF
TGCAGCGTTGAAGATCTCCCAGGGAGGGCGCACACTGAAGCTTTCTTT
>TRBV7-9|-|many|TRBJ1-2
CASSLGEGPSSHF
TGTGCCAGCAGCTTAGGGGAGGGGCCCTCTTCCCACTTC
>TRBV27|-|many|TRBJ1-2
CASSLSMGGWYGYTF
TGTGCCAGCAGTTTATCGATGGGGGGCTGGTATGGCTACACCTTC
>TRBV7-3|-|many|TRBJ2-1
CASSLGDRNEQFF
TGTGCCAGCAGCTTAGGAGACCGCAATGAGCAGTTCTTC
>TRBV11-2|-|many|TRBJ2-6
CASSLDQGTIKSSGANVLTF
TGTGCCAGCAGCTTAGATCAGGGGACAATAAAGAGCTCTGGGGCCAACGTCCTGACTTTC
>TRBV5-1|TRBD2|-|TRBJ2-1
CASSSLTSGRASDEQFF
TGCGCCAGCAGCTCTCTGACTAGCGGGAGGGCCAGCGATGAGCAGTTCTTC
>TRBV20-1|TRBD1|many|TRBJ1-2
CSARVDRMYGYTF
TGCAGTGCTAGAGTGGACAGGATGTACGGCTACACCTTC
>TRBV20-1|-|many|TRBJ1-1
CSANPSMNTEAFF
TGCAGTGCTAACCCTTCCATGAACACTGAAGCTTTCTTT
>TRBV9|TRBD2|medium-sized|TRBJ2-3
CASSVGTSGLTDTQYF
TGTGCCAGCAGCGTAGGGACTAGCGGTCTCACAGATACGCAGTATTTT